The 11 T cell receptor beta chains presented below share a single source sample, sequenced in a study of human T cells and chemical hapten exposure. TCRdb independently ran MiXCR on the RACE reads; one entry per CDR3 protein. This sample carries tens of thousands of distinct CDR3 sequences, about 8.8% of them seen once, and the ten largest clones take about 3%. Time point indicated: healthy volunteer bleed at 2 weeks. The total RNA was obtained from whole blood that was not fractionated. The sample was whole blood. The receptors originated from a female donor in good health. Some clones in this sample may be carry-over from other donors' samples.

This clonotype was recorded at least ten times. The rearrangement uses TRBV10-1 and TRBJ2-3; TRBD2 matches at 7 bases. From germline, CDR1 is WNHNN and CDR2 SYGVQD (reference sequence). This CDR3 has 14 residues. V lost 6 bases, J lost 3 bases, and 6 bases stayed unmatched. The chain's CDR3 is CASRWTSRTDTQYF. The CDR3 DNA is TGCGCCAGCAGATGGACTAGTCGGACAGATACGCAGTATTTT.

The sample holds many counts of this clonotype. V and J are TRBV6-2 or TRBV6-3 and TRBJ1-2, with D unclear. The CDR3 covers 14 residues. V gave up 0 bases and J gave up 2 bases, with 7 bases separating them. Germline-derived CDR1 and CDR2 are MNHEY and SVGEGT. CDR3 nucleotide sequence: TGTGCCAGCAGTTACTCGTCGGAAAACTATGGCTACACCTTC. Its protein is CASSYSSENYGYTF.

This clonotype was observed many times. This sequence joins TRBV29-1 and TRBJ2-2; 9 bases line up with TRBD2. The CDR3 totals 14 residues. Trimming took 5 bases from V and 4 from J; bases not matched to a gene: 5. The V gene's germline CDR1 is SQVTM and CDR2 ANQGSEA. The CDR3 sequence is CSVTGTSSTGELFF. CDR3 sequence (DNA): TGCAGCGTTACCGGGACTAGCAGCACCGGGGAGCTGTTTTTT.

J is TRBJ2-7 and V is TRBV4-2, with 8 positions matching TRBD2. V shed 0 bases and J 6 bases; nucleotides not matched to a gene: 7. The CDR3 has 15 amino acids. Germline-derived CDR1 and CDR2 are LGHNA and YNFKEQ. The CDR3 here is CASSQEAAGAVEQYF. The CDR3 nucleotides are TGTGCCAGCAGCCAAGAGGCAGCGGGAGCCGTCGAGCAGTACTTC.

This chain connects TRBV30 to TRBJ2-1; no clear D. Germline CDR1 reads GTSNPN; CDR2 reads SVGIG (reference sequence). V shed 0 bases and J shed 8 bases, with 11 bases lying between them. CDR3 length equals 13 residues. The CDR3 loop is CAWSVVTTDEQFF. The DNA for the CDR3 is TGTGCCTGGAGTGTAGTTACTACGGATGAGCAGTTCTTC. The entire variable domain, with the rest obtained from reference TRBV30 and TRBJ2-1, is as follows: SQTIHQWPATLVQPVGSPLSLECTVEGTSNPNLYWYRQAAGRGLQLLFYSVGIGQISSEVPQNLSASRPQDRQFILSSKKLLLSDSGFYLCAWSVVTTDEQFFGPGTRLTVL.

The J gene is TRBJ2-2, the V gene TRBV6-4; TRBD2 might be the D (6 bases). The CDR3 runs 15 residues. The ends were cut back, 3 bases at V and 4 bases at J, with 12 bases in the middle. CDR1 MRHNA and CDR2 SNTAGT come from the germline V gene. The CDR3 is CASSEEGEGTGELFF. CDR3 bases: TGTGCCAGCAGTGAGGAGGGAGAGGGCACCGGGGAGCTGTTTTTT.

In its sample, this clonotype was seen a few times. The chain couples TRBV7-2 to TRBJ2-3; D might be TRBD1 (6 bases). Germline V gene data show CDR1 as SGHTA and CDR2 as FQGNSA. Trimming took 3 bases from V and 1 from J, leaving 8 bases between them. This CDR3 has 14 residues. CDR3 region: CASSLGAGTDTQYF. The CDR3 DNA sequence: TGTGCCAGCAGCTTGGGGGCGGGCACAGATACGCAGTATTTT.

This clonotype was recorded many times. V and J are TRBV29-1 and TRBJ2-7; D tentatively reads TRBD1 or TRBD2 (6 bases each). The CDR3 has 14 amino acids. CDR1 and CDR2 (germline): SQVTM, ANQGSEA. V lost 6 bases to trimming and J lost 2 bases, with 17 bases between them. CDR3 region: CSVIGRRGAYEQYF. The CDR3, as DNA: TGCAGCGTAATAGGGCGGAGGGGGGCCTACGAGCAGTACTTC.

J is TRBJ1-3 and V is TRBV7-2; no firm D call. The V end lost 4 bases, the J end lost 13 bases, and 14 bases lay between the germline ends. Germline lookup yields CDR1 SGHTA and CDR2 FQGNSA. The CDR3 contains 12 residues. Written as DNA, the CDR3 is TGTGCCAGCAGCTCTCCAGAGGAGGGAATATATTTT. This encodes CASSSPEEGIYF.

There are a few counts of this clonotype. V usage is TRBV5-4 and J usage is TRBJ2-3; 13 nucleotides match TRBD2. Germline CDR1 and CDR2: SGHNT and YYREEE (reference sequence). V was clipped by 4 bases and J by 5 bases; unmatched bases: 4. CDR3 size: 15 residues. This chain's CDR3 is CASSTGLAGEDTQYF. The CDR3 DNA reads TGTGCCAGCAGCACCGGACTAGCGGGAGAAGATACGCAGTATTTT.

This clonotype was picked up a small number of times. In nucleotides, the CDR3 is TGTGCCAGCAGCTTAATCGAGGCGGGGGAATACGAGCAGTACTTC. This translates into CASSLIEAGEYEQYF. V is TRBV7-9 and J is TRBJ2-7, with 7 bases identical to TRBD2. Losses at the gene ends were 2 bases for V and 4 bases for J; bases not matched to a gene: 8. Per germline, CDR1 SEHNR and CDR2 FQNEAQ (reference sequence). CDR3 length equals 15 residues.